Reported below is one T cell receptor beta chain. The data derive from a study of blood T cell repertoires in COVID-19. Seattle enrolled patients during active infection and tracked them longitudinally. V lost 5 bases and J lost 2; bases outside the gene matches: 7. CDR3 length: 16 amino acids. Germline CDR1 SSHAT, CDR2 FNYEAQ (reference sequence). Source study methods: Estimation of nucleated cell counts relied on the amplification of reference gene primers. The repertoire was sequenced with immunoSEQ multiplex PCR; TCRdb's copy has only in-frame clones and lacks some. D and trimming were read from the DNA, whereas the V and J calls and clone size are those reported in that table. Of fewer than 250,000 clones detected, about 93% appear once; the ten largest clones hold roughly 0.8%.

The V call is TRBV7-7, the J call TRBJ2-5; TRBD2 aligns across 11 bases. This clonotype originated in a young man with COVID-19, enrolled during active disease. Input material: peripheral blood. As DNA, the CDR3 is TGTGCCAGCAGCCCCGGGACTAGCGGTCCACAAGAGACCCAGTACTTC. It encodes CASSPGTSGPQETQYF. The full variable domain, its missing parts supplied by reference TRBV7-7 and TRBJ2-5, is GAGVSQSPRYKVTKRGQDVTLRCDPISSHATLYWYQQALGQGPEFLTYFNYEAQPDKSGLPSDRFSAERPEGSISTLTIQRTEQRDSAMYRCASSPGTSGPQETQYFGPGTRLLVL.